What follows describes a single T cell receptor beta chain. The germline V gene has CDR1 SGHTA and CDR2 FQGNSA. The CDR3 has 19 residues. V lost 4 bases to trimming and J lost 6 bases; unmatched junction nucleotides: 13. This specimen belongs to a study of blood T cell repertoires in COVID-19. In the original processing: Reference gene primer amplification yielded estimated nucleated cell counts. Libraries were prepared by immunoSEQ multiplex PCR; TCRdb keeps only in-frame clonotypes and omits some of them. V, J and clone size are taken as reported in that table, and D and trimming were inferred from the DNA itself. Of around 190,000 clones listed, 70% to 90% are singletons. Seattle cases were enrolled at active infection and followed longitudinally.

This chain joins TRBV7-2 and TRBJ2-2; 14 positions match TRBD2. The receptor was derived from a man between 45 and 60 years old with COVID-19, enrolled during active disease. Sample: peripheral blood. The CDR3 is CASSSGWGLAGASAGELFF. In DNA, the CDR3 is TGTGCCAGCAGCTCCGGTTGGGGACTAGCGGGAGCATCGGCCGGGGAGCTGTTTTTT.